Each of the 17 T cell receptor beta chains below was sequenced from the same sample in a study of blood T cell repertoires in COVID-19. Generated by immunoSEQ multiplex PCR, the TCRdb table keeps only in-frame clones and is missing some. Of approximately 150,000 clones listed, roughly 84% are singletons. What was sequenced was PBMCs or T cells enriched from blood (not recorded which). The receptors were gathered from a woman aged 50 to 60 who had recovered from COVID-19.

The V and J genes are TRBV9 and TRBJ2-7; D perhaps matches TRBD2 (6 bases). The CDR3 extends over 15 amino acids. Germline loops: CDR1 SGDLS, CDR2 YYNGEE. V lost 2 bases and J 6 bases, leaving 18 bases between the germline ends. The CDR3 protein is CASSVGGTGNSEQYF. The CDR3 coding sequence is TGTGCCAGCAGCGTTGGGGGGACGGGGAACTCCGAGCAGTACTTC.

This chain links TRBV4-1 with TRBJ1-1, with no clear D. The CDR3 has 14 residues. Trimming took 3 bases from V and 5 from J, leaving 13 bases between them. Germline V gives CDR1 MGHRA, CDR2 YSYEKL. The CDR3 DNA reads as TGCGCCAGCAGCCACGGGGATTTTCGGACTGAAGCTTTCTTT. Its translation is CASSHGDFRTEAFF.

The rearrangement links TRBV5-1 to TRBJ2-5; TRBD2 might be the D (6 bases). Trimming took 4 bases from V and 3 from J, leaving 19 bases between them. CDR1 and CDR2 from the germline V gene are SGHRS and YFSETQ. The CDR3 totals 16 residues. The CDR3: CASSKAYSGPEETQYF. In DNA form, the CDR3 reads TGCGCCAGCAGCAAGGCCTATAGCGGCCCAGAAGAGACCCAGTACTTC.

DNA for the CDR3: TGTGCCAGCAGCCAAGAGGGGCAGGAGACCCAGTACTTC. Encoded protein: CASSQEGQETQYF. The chain recombines TRBV3-1 (or the pseudogene TRBV3-2) with TRBJ2-5, with TRBD1 as a possible D gene (5 bases). CDR3 length: 13 amino acids. Between the trimmed V and J ends, which lost 0 bases and 5 bases, there was a span of 7 bases. Germline V gene lookup returns CDR1 LGHDT and CDR2 YNNKEL (reference sequence).

This chain uses TRBV18 with TRBJ2-1; no clear D. This CDR3 has 12 residues. V was trimmed by 0 bases and J by 7 bases, leaving 4 bases between them. Germline CDR1 KGHSH, CDR2 LQKENI. As DNA, the CDR3 is TGTGCCAGCTCACCACCTATTAATGAGCAGTTCTTC. It is translated as CASSPPINEQFF.

The chain carries TRBV7-9 and TRBJ1-6, with D maybe TRBD1 (5 bases). Trimming removed 2 bases at V and 13 bases at J, with 12 bases between. CDR1 and CDR2 from the germline V gene are SEHNR and FQNEAQ (reference sequence). CDR3 size: 13 residues. The CDR3 is CASSLTGHSPLHF. In nucleotides, the CDR3 is TGTGCCAGCAGCTTAACAGGACACAGTCCCCTCCACTTT.

The V call is TRBV19, the J call TRBJ2-2; a weak D match, TRBD1 (8 bases). CDR1 and CDR2 (germline): LNHDA, SQIVND (reference sequence). The V and J ends lost 9 bases and 3 bases respectively, with 17 bases between them. The CDR3 has 15 residues. The CDR3 sequence is CASSRQGRDTGELFF. The CDR3 DNA is TGTGCCAGCTCCCGACAGGGGAGGGACACCGGGGAGCTGTTTTTT.

The chain joins TRBV10-3 to TRBJ2-2; D is unclear. Looked up from germline, CDR1 is ENHRY and CDR2 is SYGVKD. CDR3 length: 11 amino acids. Trimming stripped 4 bases from V and 6 bases from J, with 3 bases between. The CDR3 sequence is CAISAAGELFF. The CDR3 coding sequence is TGTGCCATCAGTGCGGCCGGGGAGCTGTTTTTT.

The chain has TRBV7-9 and TRBJ1-4; D not certain. This CDR3 comprises 15 residues. V lost 6 bases and J lost 3, with 14 bases in between. The V gene's germline CDR1 is SEHNR and CDR2 FQNEAQ (reference sequence). The CDR3 protein is CASSLKEAANEKLFF. DNA of the CDR3: TGTGCCAGCAGTTTAAAGGAGGCAGCTAATGAAAAACTGTTTTTT.

The table lists this clone with a count of one. The gene calls are TRBV4-2 and TRBJ1-2, with 7 positions matching TRBD1. CDR3 length: 14 amino acids. J gave up 6 bases and V 0 bases, and 4 bases lay outside the gene matches. Looked up from germline, CDR1 is LGHNA and CDR2 is YNFKEQ. The CDR3 DNA reads TGTGCCAGCAGCCAAGAGGACAGGTCGAATGGCTACACCTTC. It encodes CASSQEDRSNGYTF.

The genes are TRBV5-1 and TRBJ1-2, with D maybe TRBD1 (6 bases). This CDR3 region has 13 residues. Germline assignment: CDR1 SGHRS and CDR2 YFSETQ. V lost 4 bases to trimming and J lost 8 bases, with 15 bases between them. CDR3 in amino acids: CASSTEHREGYTF. The CDR3 DNA reads as TGCGCCAGCAGCACCGAGCACAGGGAAGGCTACACCTTC.

This clone was seen once. The chain has TRBV5-4 and TRBJ2-7; a weak D match, TRBD1 (5 bases). This CDR3 contains 16 residues. V was cut by 5 bases and J by 0 bases, with 18 bases left in between. CDR1 and CDR2 (germline): SGHNT, YYREEE (reference sequence). CDR3 sequence reads: CASSPGTQASSYEQYF. The DNA for the CDR3 is TGTGCCAGCAGTCCTGGTACACAGGCGAGCTCCTACGAGCAGTACTTC.

This chain links TRBV3-1 (or the pseudogene TRBV3-2) with TRBJ1-2; 8 nucleotides line up with TRBD1. Trimming took 2 bases from V and 8 from J; bases not matched to a gene: 19. The CDR3 sequence is 18 residues long. CDR1 is LGHDT and CDR2 is YNNKEL in the germline V gene (reference sequence). CDR3 nucleotide sequence: TGTGCCAGCAGCCAACCATTGACAGGGGCGTTCGTGCGGGAGGGCTACACCTTC. Protein product: CASSQPLTGAFVREGYTF.

This chain joins TRBV24-1 and TRBJ2-1, with 11 bases aligning to TRBD1. The germline V gene has CDR1 KGHDR and CDR2 SFDVKD. V lost 6 bases, J lost 4 bases, and 4 bases stayed unmatched. The CDR3 runs 15 residues. The CDR3, as DNA: TGTGCCACCAGTAGGACAGGGGGCTTGTACAATGAGCAGTTCTTC. Encoded protein: CATSRTGGLYNEQFF.

The CDR3 reads CASSLGLNEALNGYTF. The CDR3 coding sequence is TGCGCCAGCAGCTTAGGACTGAATGAAGCTCTAAATGGCTACACCTTC. V gene TRBV5-1 combines with J gene TRBJ1-2, with no clear D. This CDR3 comprises 16 residues. V was shortened by 2 bases and J by 6 bases, with 20 bases between the two germline ends. The germline gives CDR1 SGHRS, CDR2 YFSETQ.

In its sample, this clone was seen a few times. The chain employs TRBV9 and TRBJ1-1; 8 nucleotides line up with TRBD1. This CDR3 has 13 amino acids. Germline V gene sequence: CDR1 SGDLS, CDR2 YYNGEE. V was clipped by 5 bases and J by 2 bases; unmatched bases: 2. CDR3 bases: TGTGCCAGCAGTCAGGGGGCTAACACTGAAGCTTTCTTT. It translates to CASSQGANTEAFF.

The rearrangement joins TRBV7-3 to TRBJ1-6, with D possibly TRBD1 on 6 matching bases. Trimming removed 4 bases at V and 15 bases at J, with 16 bases between. The CDR3 spans 13 residues. Germline CDR1 reads SGHTA; CDR2 reads FQGTGA. CDR3 protein: CASSSGGRSNLHF. DNA of the CDR3: TGTGCCAGCAGCTCGGGGGGGCGGTCAAACCTCCACTTT. Full variable domain (outside the CDR3, taken from reference TRBV7-3 and TRBJ1-6): GAGVSQTPSNKVTEKGKYVELRCDPISGHTALYWYRQSLGQGPEFLIYFQGTGAADDSGLPNDRFFAVRPEGSVSTLKIQRTERGDSAVYLCASSSGGRSNLHFGNGTRLTVT.